These T cell receptor beta chains were read from a single sample in a study of blood T cell repertoires in COVID-19. TCRdb's copy holds only in-frame clones and misses some; the assay was immunoSEQ multiplex PCR. The data show fewer than 350,000 clones, roughly 90% seen once. The material sequenced was PBMCs or T cells enriched from blood (not recorded which). The receptors derive from a man aged 35 to 55 who had been exposed to COVID-19. Each CDR3 is given with its conserved first and last residue. Each record gives: clone size, V gene, J gene, D gene, CDR3 DNA, CDR3 protein. D genes are given only for firm matches. Rows may omit the clone size; those that give it use once, few, many or a size class.

few	TRBV24-1	TRBJ2-5	TRBD2	TGTGCCACCAGTGATTTGGGGCTAGCGGGAGGGACCCAAGAGACCCAGTACTTC	CATSDLGLAGGTQETQYF
.	TRBV4-1	TRBJ2-3	TRBD2	TGCGCCAGCACCCCGGGCGGGAGCTACGGGGGAGATACGCAGTATTTT	CASTPGGSYGGDTQYF
.	TRBV21-1	TRBJ2-2	.	TGTGCCAGCAGAGGGGAATCCGGGGAGCTGTTTTTT	CASRGESGELFF
.	TRBV5-4	TRBJ2-2	.	TGTGCCAGCAGCTTGCAGGGTACCACCGGGGAGCTGTTTTTT	CASSLQGTTGELFF
.	TRBV7-9	TRBJ1-1	.	TGTGCCAGCAGCCCCCCGGGGAACACTGAAGCTTTCTTT	CASSPPGNTEAFF
.	TRBV7-6	TRBJ2-7	.	TGTGCCAGCAGCTTAGAGCTCGACTACGAGCAGTACTTC	CASSLELDYEQYF
.	TRBV30	TRBJ2-5	.	TGTGCCTGGACCCCCTCGGGACTCAGGCCCGGAGAGACCCAGTACTTC	CAWTPSGLRPGETQYF
.	TRBV19	TRBJ2-7	TRBD1	TGTGCCAGTACCGCCTCCCCGGCAGGGGGCTACGAGCAGTACTTC	CASTASPAGGYEQYF
.	TRBV28	TRBJ2-1	TRBD2	TGTGCCAGCAGTTCTAGCGGGAGGTCCTACAATGAGCAGTTCTTC	CASSSSGRSYNEQFF
.	TRBV28	TRBJ2-3	.	TGTGCCAGCAGGGTAGACTACACGGGCGCGGATACGCAGTATTTT	CASRVDYTGADTQYF
few	TRBV5-6	TRBJ2-3	TRBD2	TGTGCCAGCAGCTTGGTTGCTAGCGGTAGCACAGATACGCAGTATTTT	CASSLVASGSTDTQYF
.	TRBV7-2	TRBJ2-7	.	TGTGCCAGCAGCTTAGTTGCCAGGCCCTCCTACGAGCAGTACTTC	CASSLVARPSYEQYF
.	TRBV9	TRBJ2-1	TRBD2	TGTGCCAGCAGCGTAGAAGGTAGCGGGAGTTTTTACAATGAGCAGTTCTTC	CASSVEGSGSFYNEQFF
.	TRBV7-9	TRBJ1-4	.	TGTGCCAGCAGCTCACCTATCACAGCTGATAATGAAAAACTGTTTTTT	CASSSPITADNEKLFF
.	TRBV6-5	TRBJ2-3	TRBD2	TGTGCCAGCACCCCTAGCGGGAGTAGCACAGATACGCAGTATTTT	CASTPSGSSTDTQYF
.	TRBV7-7	TRBJ1-1	TRBD1	TGTGCTAGCAGCTTAGACAGGGACACTGAAGCTTTCTTT	CASSLDRDTEAFF
.	TRBV20-1	TRBJ1-2	.	TGCAGTGCTAGTGGGACCCCGGAGGGGGGCTACACCTTC	CSASGTPEGGYTF
.	TRBV7-6	TRBJ2-2	.	TGTGCCAGCAGCCGCCGCTACGCGAACACCGGGGAGCTGTTTTTT	CASSRRYANTGELFF
.	TRBV24-1	TRBJ2-5	TRBD1	TGTGCCACCAGTACAGGGGGTTTTCAAGAGACCCAGTACTTC	CATSTGGFQETQYF
few	TRBV12-3/TRBV12-4	TRBJ1-6	.	TGTGCCAGCAGCCCCAGGGGTGGGTCACCCCTCCACTTT	CASSPRGGSPLHF
.	TRBV12-3/TRBV12-4	TRBJ2-1	.	TGTGCCAGCAGGCTCACAGGGGAGGAAGAGCAGTTCTTC	CASRLTGEEEQFF
once	TRBV30	TRBJ2-2	TRBD2	TGTGCCTGGAGTGGGCTTCGAGGGAGGGAGAACACCGGGGAGCTGTTTTTT	CAWSGLRGRENTGELFF
.	TRBV25-1	TRBJ2-7	TRBD1	TGTGCCAGCAGTGAATCCCTTGGGACAGGGGTCTACGAGCAGTACTTC	CASSESLGTGVYEQYF
.	TRBV3-1/TRBV3-2	TRBJ1-1	TRBD1	TGTGCCAGCAGACATGGACAGGCGATGAACACTGAAGCTTTCTTT	CASRHGQAMNTEAFF
once	TRBV24-1	TRBJ2-1	TRBD2	TGTGCCACCAGTGTGTCCAATAGCGGGAGCTCCTACAATGAGCAGTTCTTC	CATSVSNSGSSYNEQFF
once	TRBV28	TRBJ1-5	.	TGTGCCACCCAGCTGGACGGGGGTTATCAGCCCCAGCATTTT	CATQLDGGYQPQHF
.	TRBV27	TRBJ2-3	TRBD2	TGTGCCAGCAGTCCGATAGCGGGAGTCGACACAGATACGCAGTATTTT	CASSPIAGVDTDTQYF
.	TRBV30	TRBJ2-5	.	TGTGCCTGGGGGACGGGGGAGACCCAGTACTTC	CAWGTGETQYF
.	TRBV14	TRBJ1-1	TRBD1	TGTGCCAGCAGCCTCACAGGGGGCAACACTGAAGCTTTCTTT	CASSLTGGNTEAFF
.	TRBV19	TRBJ1-5	.	TGTGCCAGTAGTCTACAGGGTAATCAGCCCCAGCATTTT	CASSLQGNQPQHF
.	TRBV29-1	TRBJ1-4	.	TGCAGCGTAGCCGGGACAACGAGGGGTGAAAAACTGTTTTTT	CSVAGTTRGEKLFF
.	TRBV24-1	TRBJ2-3	.	TGTGCCACCAGTGATTTGGCGGGCGCAGATACGCAGTATTTT	CATSDLAGADTQYF
once	TRBV5-5	TRBJ1-1	TRBD1	TGTGCCAGCAGCTTGGCGGGACAGGGGGGGAACACTGAAGCTTTCTTT	CASSLAGQGGNTEAFF
.	TRBV24-1	TRBJ2-1	.	TGTGCCACCAGTGATTTCAGAACAGGCGCCTACAATGAGCAGTTCTTC	CATSDFRTGAYNEQFF
.	TRBV6-5	TRBJ1-1	.	TGTGCCAGCAGTTTAACAGGGAAGGACACTGAAGCTTTCTTT	CASSLTGKDTEAFF
.	TRBV30	TRBJ1-1	TRBD1	TGTGCCTGTACGGGACAGGGCGGCCCTGAAGCTTTCTTT	CACTGQGGPEAFF
.	TRBV30	TRBJ1-2	.	TGTGCCTCAAGTGACCGGGAAAGAGACACGGGCTACACCTTC	CASSDRERDTGYTF